This T cell receptor beta chain was identified in a study of blood T cell repertoires in COVID-19. Whole-study context: The United States, Italy and Spain were the sources of the acute and convalescent COVID-19 samples. From T cells, B-cell-depleted T cells, or PBMCs came the material, which was cDNA or gDNA.

As originally analysed: Nucleated cell number was recorded as an estimate derived from reference gene primer amplification. Clones were read by immunoSEQ multiplex PCR, and TCRdb kept only the in-frame ones, dropping some. For V, J and clone size, that table is used; D and trimming come from the DNA. The sample gives 90,000 to 110,000 clones, roughly 80% of which show up once; 3.5% to 5% is in the top ten. Germline-derived CDR1 and CDR2 are SGHTA and FQGNSA. CDR3 length: 15 amino acids. Trimming cost V 2 bases and J 6 bases; bases outside gene matches: 9. The V call is TRBV7-2, the J call TRBJ2-7; 8 positions match TRBD2. Sequenced input: peripheral blood. The TCR originated in a human donor in a cohort sampled during active or convalescent COVID-19. The CDR3 coding sequence is TGTGCCAGCAGCTTAAGCTTCGGGGGGGGCGGCGAGCAGTACTTC. Translated: CASSLSFGGGGEQYF. The full variable domain, its missing parts supplied by reference TRBV7-2 and TRBJ2-7, is GAGVSQSPSNKVTEKGKDVELRCDPISGHTALYWYRQSLGQGLEFLIYFQGNSAPDKSGLPSDRFSAERTGGSVSTLTIQRTQQEDSAVYLCASSLSFGGGGEQYFGPGTRLTVT.